The 20 T cell receptor beta chains in this list originate from one sample, sequenced in a study of T-cell memory formation after mild COVID-19 (TCRdb year 2021). Libraries were prepared through 5' RACE. Sequencing instrument: Illumina NovaSeq 6000. TCRdb reran the public reads through fastp at Q25 and MiXCR, keeping productive beta chains. Merged by CDR3 protein, the rows form single entries marked with the most common genes and DNA. Recorded for this sample are some 68,000 distinct CDR3 sequences; 16% of them occurred a single time. The ten largest clones add up to 31% of the sample. The sequenced material came from PBMCs or a T cell subset sorted from them (not recorded which). The receptors come from an adult woman who had mild COVID-19 (a few samples of this study predate the infection). The sample titles of this study are shuffled in the database, so cell type and time point are left out; the donor was told from shared clones.

J is TRBJ1-6 and V is TRBV5-6; no clear D gene. CDR1 and CDR2 (germline): SGHDT, YYEEEE. The CDR3 runs 14 residues. Trimming left V 4 bases short and J 11 bases short, with 16 bases between. The CDR3 is CASSPPTLGTPLHF. The CDR3 coding sequence is TGTGCCAGCAGCCCCCCGACCCTCGGAACACCCCTCCACTTT. Looking up the rest from reference TRBV5-6 and TRBJ1-6 gives the full variable domain: DAGVTQSPTHLIKTRGQQVTLRCSPKSGHDTVSWYQQALGQGPQFIFQYYEEEERQRGNFPDRFSGHQFPNYSSELNVNALLLGDSALYLCASSPPTLGTPLHFGNGTRLTVT.

This clonotype was observed a few times. The chain carries TRBV30 and TRBJ1-3, with a possible D match to TRBD1 (5 bases). In germline, CDR1 is GTSNPN, CDR2 SVGIG (reference sequence). The CDR3 consists of 15 residues. Between the trimmed V and J ends, which lost 2 bases and 0 bases, there was a span of 11 bases. CDR3 sequence: CAWSRDGNSGNTIYF. CDR3 in DNA: TGTGCCTGGAGTAGGGACGGGAACTCTGGAAACACCATATATTTT.

This sequence joins TRBV12-3 or TRBV12-4 and TRBJ2-2; tentatively, D is TRBD2 (6 bases). This CDR3 is built from 14 residues. V lost 5 bases to trimming and J lost 6 bases, with 13 bases between them. The CDR3 spells CASSPSGVAGELFF. The CDR3 bases are TGTGCCAGCAGTCCATCGGGGGTGGCCGGGGAGCTGTTTTTT.

This clonotype was seen only a few times. The rearrangement links TRBV11-2 to TRBJ1-5; the D gene is possibly TRBD1 (5 bases). V lost 1 base to trimming and J lost 6 bases, with 13 bases between them. The CDR3 spans 15 residues. Germline V gives CDR1 SGHAT, CDR2 FQNNGV. The CDR3 sequence is CASSLGIREAQPQHF. The CDR3, as DNA: TGTGCCAGCAGCTTAGGGATCAGGGAAGCTCAGCCCCAGCATTTT.

The table lists this clonotype with many counts. The chain carries TRBV7-2 and TRBJ2-5; D perhaps matches TRBD1 (6 bases). Trimming left V 5 bases short and J 0 bases short, with 10 bases between. This CDR3 comprises 14 residues. Germline CDR1 reads SGHTA; CDR2 reads FQGNSA. CDR3 protein: CASSPWTDQETQYF. The CDR3 bases are TGTGCCAGCAGCCCTTGGACAGACCAAGAGACCCAGTACTTC.

This clonotype was seen repeatedly, ten times or more. The chain has TRBV7-9 and TRBJ2-7; no firm D call. This CDR3 spans 12 amino acids. The V end lost 5 bases, the J end lost 3 bases, and 8 bases lay between the germline ends. Germline values: CDR1 SEHNR, CDR2 FQNEAQ (reference sequence). CDR3 in amino acids: CASSGLVYEQYF. The CDR3 DNA is TGTGCCAGCAGCGGGTTGGTCTACGAGCAGTACTTC.

V is TRBV6-2 or TRBV6-3 and J is TRBJ2-5, with D unresolved. Germline V gene sequence: CDR1 MNHEY, CDR2 SVGEGT. The CDR3 runs to 13 residues. With 4 bases removed from V and 5 bases from J, the gap between germline ends came to 11 bases. This chain's CDR3 is CASSSSPLETQYF. As DNA, the CDR3 is TGTGCCAGCAGTTCTTCCCCCCTGGAGACCCAGTACTTC.

The V gene is TRBV7-2, the J gene TRBJ2-1, with a tentative D call TRBD2 (5 bases). Germline V gives CDR1 SGHTA, CDR2 FQGNSA. The V end was cut by 3 bases, the J end by 10 bases, with 10 bases between. The CDR3 is 12 amino acids. The CDR3 nucleotides read TGTGCCAGCAGCTTCCGGGGTCCGGAGCAGTTCTTC. Its protein product is CASSFRGPEQFF. Full variable domain (missing parts from reference TRBV7-2 and TRBJ2-1): GAGVSQSPSNKVTEKGKDVELRCDPISGHTALYWYRQSLGQGLEFLIYFQGNSAPDKSGLPSDRFSAERTGGSVSTLTIQRTQQEDSAVYLCASSFRGPEQFFGPGTRLTVL.

The chain is built from TRBV20-1 and TRBJ2-4; D might be TRBD1 (5 bases). V was trimmed by 4 bases and J by 1 base, leaving 26 bases between them. From germline, CDR1 is DFQATT and CDR2 SNEGSKA (reference sequence). This CDR3 comprises 19 residues. The chain's CDR3 is CSATVNDRVGLLAKNIQYF. CDR3 nucleotides: TGCAGTGCTACCGTCAATGACAGAGTTGGCCTTCTGGCCAAAAACATTCAGTACTTC.

The J gene is TRBJ2-5, the V gene TRBV12-3 or TRBV12-4, with a tentative D call TRBD2 (6 bases). The V and J ends lost 1 base and 1 base respectively, with 7 bases between them. This CDR3 has 14 amino acids. CDR3 region: CASSLGDFQETQYF. DNA of the CDR3: TGTGCCAGCAGTTTAGGGGACTTCCAAGAGACCCAGTACTTC.

The V gene is TRBV20-1, the J gene TRBJ1-3; D remains unclear. The CDR3 is 14 residues long. V was cut by 1 base and J by 4 bases, with 11 bases left in between. Per germline, CDR1 DFQATT and CDR2 SNEGSKA (reference sequence). For the CDR3, the DNA is TGCAGTGCTAGAGCCGACCGCCGGGGAAACACCATATATTTT. This sequence encodes CSARADRRGNTIYF.

In this sample, this clonotype turned up a few times. The chain combines TRBV29-1 with TRBJ2-3; either TRBD1 or TRBD2 may fit D (5 bases each). The CDR3 totals 16 residues. Germline CDR1 is SQVTM and CDR2 is ANQGSEA. CDR3 amino acids: CRVSGPISFSTDTQYF. The CDR3, as DNA: TGCAGGGTTTCGGGGCCCATAAGTTTCAGCACAGATACGCAGTATTTT.

The sample holds a few counts of this clonotype. V is TRBV9 and J is TRBJ2-6; D call uncertain. V was pared by 4 bases and J by 2 bases, with 13 bases between. The CDR3 sequence is 16 residues long. Germline CDR1 SGDLS, CDR2 YYNGEE. The CDR3 bases are TGTGCCAGCAGCACACGGTCCCAGGCTGGGGCCAACGTCCTGACTTTC. Residues: CASSTRSQAGANVLTF. Complete variable domain (other parts from reference TRBV9 and TRBJ2-6): DSGVTQTPKHLITATGQRVTLRCSPRSGDLSVYWYQQSLDQGLQFLIQYYNGEERAKGNILERFSAQQFPDLHSELNLSSLELGDSALYFCASSTRSQAGANVLTFGAGSRLTVL.

This chain joins TRBV3-1 and TRBJ2-1, with 7 bases matching TRBD2. This CDR3 has 17 amino acids. Germline-derived CDR1 and CDR2 are LGHDT and YNNKEL (reference sequence). V trimming: 0 bases; J trimming: 3 bases; junction bases outside the gene matches: 8. CDR3 loop: CASSQDLTGGGYNEQFF. CDR3 DNA sequence: TGTGCCAGCAGCCAAGATTTAACGGGCGGGGGCTACAATGAGCAGTTCTTC.

This clonotype was seen only a few times. J is TRBJ2-3 and V is TRBV7-3; D is perhaps TRBD1 or TRBD2 (5 bases each). Trimming stripped 3 bases from V and 0 bases from J, with 10 bases between. CDR1 and CDR2 (germline): SGHTA, FQGTGA. The CDR3 has 15 amino acids. The CDR3 nucleotides are TGTGCCAGCAGCTTTGGGACCTTTAGCACAGATACGCAGTATTTT. Residues: CASSFGTFSTDTQYF.

The chain combines TRBV7-9 with TRBJ2-3, with D unresolved. Germline lookup yields CDR1 SEHNR and CDR2 FQNEAQ (reference sequence). V was cut by 6 bases and J by 4 bases, with 20 bases left in between. The CDR3 extends over 16 amino acids. CDR3 region: CASRYPRAQSADTQYF. The CDR3 DNA reads as TGTGCCAGCAGGTACCCCCGGGCACAAAGCGCAGATACGCAGTATTTT.

The rearrangement links TRBV7-6 to TRBJ1-2; 9 bases fit TRBD1. This CDR3 region has 15 residues. Looked up from germline, CDR1 is SGHVS and CDR2 is FNYEAQ. Trimming cost V 3 bases and J 6 bases; bases outside gene matches: 8. The CDR3 DNA is TGTGCCAGCAGCTTCGGTACAGGGGGCTTGGATGGCTACACCTTC. It is translated as CASSFGTGGLDGYTF.

The V gene is TRBV29-1, the J gene TRBJ2-1, with TRBD2 as a possible D gene (7 bases). CDR3 length: 11 residues. Trimming took off 6 bases at V and 9 bases at J, with 12 bases between the two ends. Germline CDR1 SQVTM, CDR2 ANQGSEA. In nucleotides, the CDR3 is TGCAGCGTAAGGGGGGGCTCTGAGCAGTTCTTC. It codes for CSVRGGSEQFF.

The chain uses TRBV3-1 and TRBJ2-7; 13 nucleotides agree with TRBD2. This CDR3 is built from 15 residues. Looked up from germline, CDR1 is LGHDT and CDR2 is YNNKEL (reference sequence). Germline trimming cut 1 base from V and 7 bases from J; bases unmatched to any gene: 4. The CDR3 protein is CASSQGTSGGWEQYF. In DNA, the CDR3 is TGTGCCAGCAGCCAAGGGACTAGCGGGGGATGGGAGCAGTACTTC.

This clonotype was observed a few times. V is TRBV11-2 and J is TRBJ2-7; D may be TRBD1 or TRBD2 (5 bases each). CDR3 length: 15 amino acids. V shed 4 bases and J shed 0 bases, with 13 bases lying between them. The germline gives CDR1 SGHAT, CDR2 FQNNGV. CDR3 region: CASSSPRDGSYEQYF. CDR3 coding DNA: TGTGCCAGCAGCTCCCCCCGGGACGGCTCCTACGAGCAGTACTTC.